This T cell receptor beta chain was captured in a study of regulatory T cells. As for this clone: Its specificity is not known. Other DNA sequences in the sample encode the same CDR3.

The PCR used 52 TRBV and 13 TRBJ primers. Clones were sequenced by immunoSEQ multiplex PCR, and TCRdb holds only the in-frame ones, with some missing. Among approximately 20,000 clones, approximately 93% were seen once, and the ten largest hold 3.5%. The CDR3 consists of 11 residues. Deletions cut 6 bases from V and 5 bases from J, with 7 bases between. Germline assignment: CDR1 MNHNS and CDR2 SASEGT. Whole-study results and caveats: Control CD8+ cells showed a nonsignificant trend toward higher Shannon entropy than patient CD8+ cells.

Autoimmunity was present in every CD3G-deficient patient, worse in two. At testing, patients were 2 to 39 years old, with reduced naive and increased memory T-cell proportions. This TCR came from a child aged 2-9 years with CD3G deficiency. J is TRBJ1-1 and V is TRBV6-1, with TRBD1 as a possible D gene (5 bases). Sequenced material: CD8+ T cells sorted from blood. CDR3 sequence (DNA): TGTGCCAGCAGCGGGGGTACTGAAGCTTTCTTT. It yields the protein CASSGGTEAFF.